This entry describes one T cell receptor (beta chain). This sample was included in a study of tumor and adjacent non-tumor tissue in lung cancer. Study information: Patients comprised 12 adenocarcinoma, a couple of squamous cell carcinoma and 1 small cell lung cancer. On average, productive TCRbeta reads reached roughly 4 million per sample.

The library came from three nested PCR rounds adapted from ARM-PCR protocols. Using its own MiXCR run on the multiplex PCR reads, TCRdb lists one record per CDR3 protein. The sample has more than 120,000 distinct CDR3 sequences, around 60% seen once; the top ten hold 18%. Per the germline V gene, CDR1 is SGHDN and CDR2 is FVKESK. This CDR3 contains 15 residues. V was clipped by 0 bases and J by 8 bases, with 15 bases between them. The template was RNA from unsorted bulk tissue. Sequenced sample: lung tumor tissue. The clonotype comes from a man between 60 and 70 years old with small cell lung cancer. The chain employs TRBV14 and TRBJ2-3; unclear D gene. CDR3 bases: TGTGCCAGCAGCCAAGATGCCCGCAAGTCAGGTACGCAGTATTTT. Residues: CASSQDARKSGTQYF.